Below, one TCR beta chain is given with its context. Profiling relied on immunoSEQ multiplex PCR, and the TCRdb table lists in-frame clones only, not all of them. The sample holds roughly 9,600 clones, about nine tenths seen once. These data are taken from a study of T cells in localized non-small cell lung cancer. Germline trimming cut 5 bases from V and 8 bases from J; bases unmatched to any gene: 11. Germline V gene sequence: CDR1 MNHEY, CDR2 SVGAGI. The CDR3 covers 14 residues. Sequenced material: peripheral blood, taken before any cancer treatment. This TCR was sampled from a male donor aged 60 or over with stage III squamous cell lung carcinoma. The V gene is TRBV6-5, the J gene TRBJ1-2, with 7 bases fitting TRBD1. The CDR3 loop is CASSKTGRIQGYTF. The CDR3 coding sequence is TGTGCCAGCAGTAAGACAGGGCGAATTCAGGGCTACACCTTC.